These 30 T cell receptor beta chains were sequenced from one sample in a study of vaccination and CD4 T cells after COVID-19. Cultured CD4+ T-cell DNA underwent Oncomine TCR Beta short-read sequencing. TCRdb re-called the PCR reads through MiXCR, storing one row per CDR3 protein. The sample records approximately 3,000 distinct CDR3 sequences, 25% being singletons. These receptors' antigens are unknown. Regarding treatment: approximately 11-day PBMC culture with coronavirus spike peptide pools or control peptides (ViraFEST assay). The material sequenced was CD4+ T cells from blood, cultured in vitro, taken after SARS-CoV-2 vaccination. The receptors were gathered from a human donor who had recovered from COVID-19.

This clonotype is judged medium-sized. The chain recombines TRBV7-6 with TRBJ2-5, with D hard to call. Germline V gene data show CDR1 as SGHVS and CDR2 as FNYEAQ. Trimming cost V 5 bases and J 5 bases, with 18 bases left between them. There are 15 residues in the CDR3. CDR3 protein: CASSLTATLGETQYF. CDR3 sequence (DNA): TGTGCCAGCAGCCTTACCGCTACCCTAGGGGAGACCCAGTACTTC.

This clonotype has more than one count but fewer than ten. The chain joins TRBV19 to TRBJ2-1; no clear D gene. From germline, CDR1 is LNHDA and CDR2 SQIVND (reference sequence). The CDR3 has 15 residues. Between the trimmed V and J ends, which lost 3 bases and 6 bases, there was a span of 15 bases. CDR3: CASSIHITAGNEQFF. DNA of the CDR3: TGTGCCAGTAGTATCCATATTACCGCTGGCAATGAGCAGTTCTTC.

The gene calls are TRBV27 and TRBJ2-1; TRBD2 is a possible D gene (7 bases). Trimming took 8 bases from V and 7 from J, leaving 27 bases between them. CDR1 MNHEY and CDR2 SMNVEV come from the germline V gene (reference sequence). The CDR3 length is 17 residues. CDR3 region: CASLPLKLGGADNEQFF. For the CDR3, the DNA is TGTGCCAGCCTTCCCCTGAAGTTGGGGGGGGCCGATAATGAGCAGTTCTTC.

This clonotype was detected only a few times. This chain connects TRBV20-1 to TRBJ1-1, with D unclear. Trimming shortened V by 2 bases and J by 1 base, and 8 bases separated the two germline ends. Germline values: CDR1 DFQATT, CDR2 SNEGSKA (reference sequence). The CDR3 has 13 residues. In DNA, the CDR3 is TGCAGTGCTAGAACGACGGGGAACACTGAAGCTTTCTTT. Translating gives CSARTTGNTEAFF.

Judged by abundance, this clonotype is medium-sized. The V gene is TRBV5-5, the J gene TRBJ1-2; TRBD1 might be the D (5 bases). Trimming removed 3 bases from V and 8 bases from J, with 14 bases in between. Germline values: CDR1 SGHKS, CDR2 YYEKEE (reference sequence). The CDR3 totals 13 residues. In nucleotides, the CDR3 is TGTGCCAGCAGCTCCGGGGGAGGAATGGGCTACACCTTC. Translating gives CASSSGGGMGYTF.

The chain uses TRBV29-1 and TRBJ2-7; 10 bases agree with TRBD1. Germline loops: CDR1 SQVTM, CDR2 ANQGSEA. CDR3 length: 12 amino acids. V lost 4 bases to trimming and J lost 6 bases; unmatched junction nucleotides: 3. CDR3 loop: CSVGGQGFEQYF. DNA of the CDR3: TGCAGCGTTGGGGGACAGGGGTTCGAGCAGTACTTC.

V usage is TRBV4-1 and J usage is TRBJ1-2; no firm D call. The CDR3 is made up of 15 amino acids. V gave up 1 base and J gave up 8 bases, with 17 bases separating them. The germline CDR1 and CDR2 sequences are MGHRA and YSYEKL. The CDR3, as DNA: TGCGCCAGCAGCCAAGTAGGGCAGGCGATGGGCGGCTACACCTTC. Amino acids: CASSQVGQAMGGYTF.

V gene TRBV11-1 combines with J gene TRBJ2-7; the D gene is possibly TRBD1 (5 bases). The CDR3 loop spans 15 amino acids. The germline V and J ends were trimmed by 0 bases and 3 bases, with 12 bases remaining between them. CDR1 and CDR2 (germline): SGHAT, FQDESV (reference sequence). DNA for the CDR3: TGTGCCAGCAGCTTAGCAAAGGGGAAGGGCTACGAGCAGTACTTC. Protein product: CASSLAKGKGYEQYF.

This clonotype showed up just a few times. CDR3 in amino acids: CASSLSSARKGYTF. CDR3 coding DNA: TGTGCCAGCAGCTTGTCGTCAGCACGTAAGGGCTACACCTTC. The chain has TRBV7-9 and TRBJ1-2; D unclear. The CDR3 runs 14 residues. Trimming removed 3 bases from V and 8 bases from J, with 16 bases in between. Germline assignment: CDR1 SEHNR and CDR2 FQNEAQ (reference sequence).

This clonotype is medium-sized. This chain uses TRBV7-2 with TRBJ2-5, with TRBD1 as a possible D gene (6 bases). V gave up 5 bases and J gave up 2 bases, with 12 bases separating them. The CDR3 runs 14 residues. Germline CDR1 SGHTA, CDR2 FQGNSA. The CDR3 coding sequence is TGTGCCAGCAGCCCGTACAGGGTACAAGAGACCCAGTACTTC. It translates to CASSPYRVQETQYF.

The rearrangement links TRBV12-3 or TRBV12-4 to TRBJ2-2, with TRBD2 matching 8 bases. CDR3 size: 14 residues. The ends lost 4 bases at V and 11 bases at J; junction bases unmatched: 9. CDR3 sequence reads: CASSSSSGLSELFF. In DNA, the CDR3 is TGTGCCAGCAGTTCGTCTAGCGGGTTAAGTGAGCTGTTTTTT.

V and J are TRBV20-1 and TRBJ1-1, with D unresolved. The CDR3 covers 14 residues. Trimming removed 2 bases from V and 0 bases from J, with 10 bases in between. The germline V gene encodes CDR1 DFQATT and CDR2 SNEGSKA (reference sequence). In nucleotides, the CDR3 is TGCAGTGCTAGACAGGCGGCGGTGAACACTGAAGCTTTCTTT. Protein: CSARQAAVNTEAFF.

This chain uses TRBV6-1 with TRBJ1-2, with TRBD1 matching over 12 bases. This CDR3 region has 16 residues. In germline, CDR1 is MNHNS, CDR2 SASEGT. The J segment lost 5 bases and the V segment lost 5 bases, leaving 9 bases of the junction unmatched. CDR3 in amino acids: CASSTPGTGGNYGYTF. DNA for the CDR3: TGTGCCAGCAGTACGCCCGGGACAGGGGGCAATTATGGCTACACCTTC.

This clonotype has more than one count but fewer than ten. CDR3 in amino acids: CASSSWTGRYVCNQPQHF. The DNA of the CDR3 is TGTGCCAGCAGTTCCTGGACAGGGAGATATGTTTGCAATCAGCCCCAGCATTTT. The chain links TRBV7-3 to TRBJ1-5; TRBD1 matches 8 bases. Germline V lookup: CDR1 SGHTA, CDR2 FQGTGA. CDR3 length equals 18 residues. V shed 6 bases and J 2 bases; nucleotides not matched to a gene: 15.

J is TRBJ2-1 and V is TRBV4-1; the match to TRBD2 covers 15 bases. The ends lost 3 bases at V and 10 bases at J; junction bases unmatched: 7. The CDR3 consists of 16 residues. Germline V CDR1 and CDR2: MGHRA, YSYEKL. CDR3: CASSQHGLAGGKEQFF. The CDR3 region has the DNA TGCGCCAGCAGCCAGCATGGACTAGCGGGGGGGAAGGAGCAGTTCTTC.

Here the CDR3 DNA reads TGTGCCACCAGTGATCGGCGCGCGAATCAGCCCCAGCATTTT. As protein: CATSDRRANQPQHF. The rearrangement uses TRBV24-1 and TRBJ1-5; no clear D. Germline lookup yields CDR1 KGHDR and CDR2 SFDVKD. The CDR3 runs to 14 residues. V was clipped by 3 bases and J by 4 bases, with 9 bases between them.

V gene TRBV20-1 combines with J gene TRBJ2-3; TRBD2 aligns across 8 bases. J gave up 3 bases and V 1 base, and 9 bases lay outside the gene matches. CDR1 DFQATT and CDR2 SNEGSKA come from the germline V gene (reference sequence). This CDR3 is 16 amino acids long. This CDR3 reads CSARGRTAGATDTQYF. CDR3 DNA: TGCAGTGCTAGAGGCCGCACAGCGGGGGCTACAGATACGCAGTATTTT.

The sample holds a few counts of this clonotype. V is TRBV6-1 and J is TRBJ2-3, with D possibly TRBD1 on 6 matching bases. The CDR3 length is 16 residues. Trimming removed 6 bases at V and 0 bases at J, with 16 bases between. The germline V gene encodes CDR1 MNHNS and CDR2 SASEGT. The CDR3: CASSLQGTPSTDTQYF. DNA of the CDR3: TGTGCCAGCAGCCTACAGGGAACCCCTAGCACAGATACGCAGTATTTT.

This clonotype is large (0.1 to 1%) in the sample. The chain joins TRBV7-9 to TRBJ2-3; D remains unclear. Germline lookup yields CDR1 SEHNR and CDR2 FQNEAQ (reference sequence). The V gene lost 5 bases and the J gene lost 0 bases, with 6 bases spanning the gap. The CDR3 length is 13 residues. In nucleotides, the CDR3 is TGTGCCAGCAGCAAATACAGCACAGATACGCAGTATTTT. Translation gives CASSKYSTDTQYF.

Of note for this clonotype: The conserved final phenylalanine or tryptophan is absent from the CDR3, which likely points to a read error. The CDR3 DNA reads TGTGCCAGCAGCTACGCGCACGGTAGCAATCAGCCCCAGCATTAT. It codes for CASSYAHGSNQPQHY. V is TRBV6-5 and J is TRBJ1-5; D remains unclear. The V and J ends lost 6 bases and 0 bases respectively, with 12 bases between them. CDR3 length: 15 amino acids. Germline CDR1 is MNHEY and CDR2 is SVGAGI.

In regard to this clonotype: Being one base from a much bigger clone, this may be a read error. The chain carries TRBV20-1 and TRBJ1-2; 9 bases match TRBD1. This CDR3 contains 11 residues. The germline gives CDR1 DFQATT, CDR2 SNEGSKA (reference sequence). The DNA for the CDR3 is TGCAGGGAAGGGACAGGGAATGGCTACACCTTC. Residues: CREGTGNGYTF.

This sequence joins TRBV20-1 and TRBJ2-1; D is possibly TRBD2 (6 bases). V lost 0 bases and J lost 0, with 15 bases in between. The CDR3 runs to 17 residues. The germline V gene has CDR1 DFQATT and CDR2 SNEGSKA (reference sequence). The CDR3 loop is CSARDLTGTASYNEQFF. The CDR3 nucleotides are TGCAGTGCTAGAGACCTGACCGGGACTGCCTCCTACAATGAGCAGTTCTTC.

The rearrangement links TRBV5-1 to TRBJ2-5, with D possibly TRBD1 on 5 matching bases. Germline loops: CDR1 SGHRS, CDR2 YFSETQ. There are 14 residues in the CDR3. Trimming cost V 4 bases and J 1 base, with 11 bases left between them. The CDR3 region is CASSTGQAQETQYF. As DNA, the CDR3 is TGCGCCAGCAGCACTGGACAAGCCCAAGAGACCCAGTACTTC. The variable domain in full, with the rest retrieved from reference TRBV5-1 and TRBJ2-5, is KAGVTQTPRYLIKTRGQQVTLSCSPISGHRSVSWYQQTPGQGLQFLFEYFSETQRNKGNFPGRFSGRQFSNSRSEMNVSTLELGDSALYLCASSTGQAQETQYFGPGTRLLVL.

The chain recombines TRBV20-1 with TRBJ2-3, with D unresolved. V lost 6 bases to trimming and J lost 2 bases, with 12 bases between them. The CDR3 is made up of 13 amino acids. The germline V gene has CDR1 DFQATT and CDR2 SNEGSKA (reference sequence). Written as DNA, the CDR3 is TGCAGTGCCCAGACACTAAACACAGATACGCAGTATTTT. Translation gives CSAQTLNTDTQYF.

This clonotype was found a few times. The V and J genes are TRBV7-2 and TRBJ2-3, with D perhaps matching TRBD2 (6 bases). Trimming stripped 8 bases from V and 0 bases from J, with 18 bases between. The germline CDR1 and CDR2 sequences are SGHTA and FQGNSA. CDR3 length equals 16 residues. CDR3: CASGPGPGGSTDTQYF. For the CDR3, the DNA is TGTGCCAGCGGTCCGGGGCCAGGAGGGAGCACAGATACGCAGTATTTT. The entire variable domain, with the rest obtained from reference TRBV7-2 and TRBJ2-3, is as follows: GAGVSQSPSNKVTEKGKDVELRCDPISGHTALYWYRQSLGQGLEFLIYFQGNSAPDKSGLPSDRFSAERTGGSVSTLTIQRTQQEDSAVYLCASGPGPGGSTDTQYFGPGTRLTVL.

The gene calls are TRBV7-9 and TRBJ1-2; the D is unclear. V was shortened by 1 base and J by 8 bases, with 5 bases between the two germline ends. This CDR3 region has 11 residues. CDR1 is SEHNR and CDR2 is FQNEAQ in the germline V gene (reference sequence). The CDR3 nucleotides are TGTGCCAGCAGCTTAGTTTCCGGCTACACCTTC. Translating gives CASSLVSGYTF.

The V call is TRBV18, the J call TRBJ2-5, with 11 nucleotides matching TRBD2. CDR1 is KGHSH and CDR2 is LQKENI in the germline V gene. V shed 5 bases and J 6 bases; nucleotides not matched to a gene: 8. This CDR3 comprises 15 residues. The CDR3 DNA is TGTGCCAGCTCAGTAGCGGGGGGGCTTATGAAGACCCAGTACTTC. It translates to CASSVAGGLMKTQYF.

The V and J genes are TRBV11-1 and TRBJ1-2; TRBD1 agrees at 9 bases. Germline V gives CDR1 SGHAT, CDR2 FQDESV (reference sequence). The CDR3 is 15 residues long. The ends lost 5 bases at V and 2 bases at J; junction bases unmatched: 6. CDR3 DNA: TGTGCCAGCAGCCCACAGGGGGCGTCGAACTATGGCTACACCTTC. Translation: CASSPQGASNYGYTF. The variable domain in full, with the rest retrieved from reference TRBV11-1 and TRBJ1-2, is EAEVAQSPRYKITEKSQAVAFWCDPISGHATLYWYRQILGQGPELLVQFQDESVVDDSQLPKDRFSAERLKGVDSTLKIQPAELGDSAMYLCASSPQGASNYGYTFGSGTRLTVV.

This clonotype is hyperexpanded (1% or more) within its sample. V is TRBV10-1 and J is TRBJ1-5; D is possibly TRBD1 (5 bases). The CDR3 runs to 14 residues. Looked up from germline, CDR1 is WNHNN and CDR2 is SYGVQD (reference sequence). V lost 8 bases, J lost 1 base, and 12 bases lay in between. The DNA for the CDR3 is TGCGCCAGCTACCCTTGGGGGAGCAATCAGCCCCAGCATTTT. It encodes CASYPWGSNQPQHF.

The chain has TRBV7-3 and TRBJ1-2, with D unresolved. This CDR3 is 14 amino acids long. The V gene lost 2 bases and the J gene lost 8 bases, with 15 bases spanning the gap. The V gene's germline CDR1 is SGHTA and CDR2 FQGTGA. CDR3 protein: CASSLGPLLRGYTF. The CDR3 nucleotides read TGTGCCAGCAGCTTAGGGCCCCTTCTTCGAGGCTACACCTTC.